Following are 25 T cell receptor beta chains from one sample sequenced in a study of blood T cells in healthy people across ages. Next came a second PCR, run for about 6 to 12 cycles, which used a sample-barcoded 5' primer along with a J-beta primer mix. Each CDR3 protein gets one entry after TCRdb re-called the 5' RACE reads with MiXCR. The sample has about 280,000 distinct CDR3 sequences; roughly 26% are singletons. Sequencing used blood. The receptors here all came from an older woman in good health.

This clonotype was detected many times. V is TRBV23-1 and J is TRBJ1-5; D gene uncertain. TRBV23-1 is filed as an ORF, its function uncertain. The CDR3 is made up of 15 amino acids. Deletions cut 4 bases from V and 6 bases from J, with 16 bases between. The CDR3 DNA sequence: TGCGCCAGCAGTCCCGAGGACCATGCCGCTCAGCCCCAGCATTTT. Protein product: CASSPEDHAAQPQHF.

This clonotype was picked up one time. The chain is built from TRBV6-5 and TRBJ2-1, with 9 bases identical to TRBD2. This CDR3 spans 15 amino acids. Germline trimming cut 0 bases from V and 9 bases from J; bases unmatched to any gene: 6. In germline, CDR1 is MNHEY, CDR2 SVGAGI. CDR3 region: CASSYSAGGLGEQFF. The CDR3 bases are TGTGCCAGCAGTTACTCGGCGGGAGGGCTTGGTGAGCAGTTCTTC.

This clonotype was seen a handful of times. The chain joins TRBV2 to TRBJ2-7; possible D gene TRBD2, 6 bases. The end of the DNA fits TRBJ2-5 better, so the J call may be wrong. Per the germline V gene, CDR1 is SNHLY and CDR2 is FYNNEI. This CDR3 has 14 amino acids. The CDR3 loop reads CASKKAAGPETQYF. CDR3 DNA sequence: TGTGCCAGCAAGAAAGCTGCGGGGCCAGAGACCCAGTACTTC.

As for this clonotype: At one of its ends the junction is not consistent with the germline gene, which may arise from a read error. The V and J genes are TRBV5-1 and TRBJ2-7; D ambiguous. Germline V gene lookup returns CDR1 SGHRS and CDR2 YFSETQ. There are 15 residues in the CDR3. The CDR3 protein is CTSSHLLSPTYEQYF. The DNA of the CDR3 is TGCACCAGCAGCCACTTACTCAGTCCTACCTACGAGCAGTACTTC.

The CDR3 DNA reads TGTGCCAGCAGTTCCTTTCTGGGGGGGGTCCCCGGGGAGCTGTTTTTT. Amino acid sequence: CASSSFLGGVPGELFF. This chain connects TRBV28 to TRBJ2-2; the match to TRBD2 covers 7 bases. J lost 6 bases, V lost 4 bases, and 11 bases had no gene match. This CDR3 spans 16 amino acids. Germline loops: CDR1 MDHEN, CDR2 SYDVKM. The variable domain in full, with the rest retrieved from reference TRBV28 and TRBJ2-2, is DVKVTQSSRYLVKRTGEKVFLECVQDMDHENMFWYRQDPGLGLRLIYFSYDVKMKEKGDIPEGYSVSREKKERFSLILESASTNQTSMYLCASSSFLGGVPGELFFGEGSRLTVL.

The chain combines TRBV20-1 with TRBJ1-5, with a tentative D call TRBD1 (5 bases). The V end lost 5 bases, the J end lost 5 bases, and 13 bases lay between the germline ends. CDR1 DFQATT and CDR2 SNEGSKA come from the germline V gene (reference sequence). There are 13 residues in the CDR3. The CDR3 loop reads CSAFRDGDQPQHF. In DNA, the CDR3 is TGCAGTGCTTTCCGGGACGGTGATCAGCCCCAGCATTTT.

The chain carries TRBV28 and TRBJ1-2; D is unresolved. The CDR3 contains 14 residues. V was pared by 2 bases and J by 6 bases, with 13 bases between. Germline V lookup: CDR1 MDHEN, CDR2 SYDVKM. Here the CDR3 DNA reads TGTGCCAGCAGTTTAGGGTGGGCAGGAGATGGCTACACCTTC. Its translation: CASSLGWAGDGYTF.

This clonotype was counted between two and nine times. The chain has TRBV28 and TRBJ1-2; perhaps TRBD1 as D (6 bases). Trimming left V 6 bases short and J 8 bases short, with 13 bases between. CDR1 and CDR2 from the germline V gene are MDHEN and SYDVKM. The CDR3 runs 12 residues. The CDR3 DNA sequence: TGTGCCAGCAGGTCTACAGGGTTCGGCTACACCTTC. Protein product: CASRSTGFGYTF.

This clonotype was counted only a few times. This sequence joins TRBV7-9 and TRBJ2-1; 13 positions match TRBD2. V gave up 5 bases and J gave up 0 bases; unmatched junction bases: 4. This CDR3 region has 17 residues. Germline CDR1 and CDR2: SEHNR and FQNEAQ (reference sequence). The CDR3 coding sequence is TGTGCCAGCAGCGTACGGACTAGCGGGAGCTCCTACAATGAGCAGTTCTTC. Translation gives CASSVRTSGSSYNEQFF. The full variable domain, its missing parts supplied by reference TRBV7-9 and TRBJ2-1, is DTGVSQNPRHKITKRGQNVTFRCDPISEHNRLYWYRQTLGQGPEFLTYFQNEAQLEKSRLLSDRFSAERPKGSFSTLEIQRTEQGDSAMYLCASSVRTSGSSYNEQFFGPGTRLTVL.

This clonotype was seen a handful of times. V usage is TRBV20-1 and J usage is TRBJ2-5; D remains unclear. The assigned J gene may be wrong: the sequence end matches TRBJ2-1 better. The CDR3 is 17 amino acids. The V gene's germline CDR1 is DFQATT and CDR2 SNEGSKA (reference sequence). The CDR3 coding sequence is TGCAGTGCTAGAGATGTTCTCGCGGACCTTCTTCTCAATGAGCAGTTCTTC. It specifies CSARDVLADLLLNEQFF.

The CDR3 here is CASAPGGPATNEKLFF. DNA for the CDR3: TGTGCCAGCGCCCCAGGGGGACCCGCAACTAATGAAAAACTGTTTTTT. The chain joins TRBV7-6 to TRBJ1-4, with 7 bases lining up with TRBD1. The germline V gene encodes CDR1 SGHVS and CDR2 FNYEAQ. The CDR3 length is 16 residues. J was trimmed by 0 bases and V by 8 bases; bases with no gene match: 9.

This clonotype was counted many times. The chain carries TRBV6-5 and TRBJ2-5, with TRBD2 matching over 13 bases. V trimming: 6 bases; J trimming: 6 bases; junction bases outside the gene matches: 7. The CDR3 covers 15 residues. Per the germline V gene, CDR1 is MNHEY and CDR2 is SVGAGI. The CDR3 nucleotides read TGTGCCAGCAGATCCCCGACTAGCGGGAGGCAGACCCAGTACTTC. This codes for CASRSPTSGRQTQYF.

Ten or more counts support this clonotype. This chain joins TRBV28 and TRBJ1-5, with D possibly matching TRBD1 (5 bases). V shed 5 bases and J shed 1 base, with 18 bases lying between them. The CDR3 totals 17 residues. Germline V gene sequence: CDR1 MDHEN, CDR2 SYDVKM. The CDR3 nucleotides read TGTGCCAGCAGTCCTCCCCCCAGGGTTCGAAGCAATCAGCCCCAGCATTTT. Translating it yields CASSPPPRVRSNQPQHF.

The rearrangement joins TRBV7-9 to TRBJ1-1, with D possibly TRBD1 on 5 matching bases. The CDR3 is 14 residues long. Germline CDR1 is SEHNR and CDR2 is FQNEAQ (reference sequence). V shed 7 bases and J shed 4 bases, with 16 bases lying between them. CDR3 residues: CASTKGTLGTEAFF. The CDR3 nucleotides read TGTGCCAGCACCAAAGGGACCTTGGGCACTGAAGCTTTCTTT.

V is TRBV10-3 and J is TRBJ1-4; tentatively, D is TRBD1 (5 bases). This CDR3 region has 14 residues. Trimming removed 10 bases from V and 5 bases from J, with 17 bases in between. Germline V gene sequence: CDR1 ENHRY, CDR2 SYGVKD. The CDR3 DNA follows: TGTGCCACCAGGGTGGAGGGAGGAAATGAAAAACTGTTTTTT. As protein: CATRVEGGNEKLFF.

The rearrangement joins TRBV7-3 to TRBJ2-5; no clear D gene. Germline V lookup: CDR1 SGHTA, CDR2 FQGTGA. The length of the CDR3 is 13 residues. V lost 1 base to trimming and J lost 2 bases, with 5 bases between them. The CDR3 DNA follows: TGTGCCAGCAGCTTAAGGGCTCAAGAGACCCAGTACTTC. Protein: CASSLRAQETQYF.

This chain joins TRBV29-1 and TRBJ2-3; 9 bases are a match to TRBD2. Germline V lookup: CDR1 SQVTM, CDR2 ANQGSEA. The trim removed 6 bases at V and 2 bases at J, leaving 6 bases unmatched. The CDR3 spans 14 residues. Here the CDR3 reads CSVLAGESTDTQYF. CDR3 DNA: TGCAGCGTCTTAGCGGGAGAGTCCACAGATACGCAGTATTTT.

The J gene is TRBJ2-3, the V gene TRBV20-1, with D tentatively TRBD2 (5 bases). With 6 bases removed from V and 3 bases from J, the gap between germline ends came to 16 bases. Germline V gives CDR1 DFQATT, CDR2 SNEGSKA (reference sequence). The CDR3 spans 14 residues. CDR3 residues: CSAASGRGTDTQYF. The CDR3 DNA sequence: TGCAGTGCAGCCAGCGGTCGCGGGACAGATACGCAGTATTTT.

V is TRBV20-1 and J is TRBJ2-7, with D hard to call. The germline V and J ends were trimmed by 1 base and 6 bases, with 10 bases remaining between them. Germline V gives CDR1 DFQATT, CDR2 SNEGSKA (reference sequence). There are 12 residues in the CDR3. This CDR3 is CSARGQTTEQYF. The CDR3 DNA sequence: TGCAGTGCTAGAGGGCAAACTACCGAGCAGTACTTC.

In its sample, this clonotype was seen a few times. The chain employs TRBV6-1 and TRBJ2-1; 10 bases are shared with TRBD1. Germline trimming cut 3 bases from V and 2 bases from J; bases unmatched to any gene: 7. Germline V gene lookup returns CDR1 MNHNS and CDR2 SASEGT. The CDR3 consists of 17 residues. CDR3 region: CASSEGQGNSPYNEQFF. The CDR3 DNA reads TGTGCCAGCAGTGAGGGACAGGGGAACTCTCCCTACAATGAGCAGTTCTTC.

This sequence joins TRBV6-1 and TRBJ1-5; D might be TRBD1 (5 bases). This CDR3 has 15 residues. V was shortened by 6 bases and J by 4 bases, with 16 bases between the two germline ends. Germline CDR1 and CDR2: MNHNS and SASEGT. This CDR3 reads CASRKGGTGNQPQHF. The DNA for the CDR3 is TGTGCCAGCAGGAAGGGAGGGACGGGGAATCAGCCCCAGCATTTT.

This clonotype has just a few counts. This chain connects TRBV7-2 to TRBJ1-2; D is possibly TRBD1 (5 bases). V was trimmed by 2 bases and J by 6 bases, leaving 22 bases between them. This CDR3 is built from 17 residues. From germline, CDR1 is SGHTA and CDR2 FQGNSA. CDR3 residues: CASSLSTGAVLVHGYTF. The CDR3 region has the DNA TGTGCCAGCAGCTTATCCACAGGAGCAGTTTTAGTGCATGGCTACACCTTC.

This sequence joins TRBV6-1 and TRBJ1-1; D ambiguous. This CDR3 region has 15 residues. CDR1 and CDR2 (germline): MNHNS, SASEGT. V lost 8 bases and J lost 5, with 21 bases in between. The CDR3 spells CASPGEGVRRTEAFF. CDR3 nucleotide sequence: TGTGCCAGCCCAGGAGAAGGAGTGAGACGGACTGAAGCTTTCTTT.

The genes are TRBV7-2 and TRBJ2-5; 8 positions match TRBD2. CDR1 SGHTA and CDR2 FQGNSA come from the germline V gene. The junction had 10 bases not matched to a gene; V was cut back by 2 bases and J by 11 bases. CDR3 length equals 14 residues. CDR3 residues: CASSLRAGAEEQYF. DNA for the CDR3: TGTGCCAGCAGCTTAAGAGCGGGAGCCGAAGAGCAGTACTTC.

The CDR3 region is CASSPPEGIAEQYF. The CDR3 nucleotides are TGTGCCAGCTCACCACCGGAGGGGATCGCCGAGCAGTACTTC. This chain links TRBV18 with TRBJ2-5, with a possible D match to TRBD2 (6 bases). The closer fit of TRBJ2-7 to the DNA end suggests the J call may be wrong. The CDR3 has 14 residues. Germline CDR1 and CDR2: KGHSH and LQKENI.